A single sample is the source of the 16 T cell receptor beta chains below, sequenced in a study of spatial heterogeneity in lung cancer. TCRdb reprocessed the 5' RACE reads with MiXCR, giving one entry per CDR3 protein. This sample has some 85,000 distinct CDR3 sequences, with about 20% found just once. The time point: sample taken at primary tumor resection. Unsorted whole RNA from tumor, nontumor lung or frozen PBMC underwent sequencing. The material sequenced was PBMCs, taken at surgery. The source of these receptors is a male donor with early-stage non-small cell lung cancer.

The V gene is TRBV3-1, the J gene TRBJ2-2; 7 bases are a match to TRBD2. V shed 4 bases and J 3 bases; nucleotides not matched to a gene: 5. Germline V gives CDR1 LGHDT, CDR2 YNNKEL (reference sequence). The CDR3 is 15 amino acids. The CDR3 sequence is CASSRRGGDTGELFF. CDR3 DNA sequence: TGTGCCAGCAGCCGTAGGGGAGGGGACACCGGGGAGCTGTTTTTT.

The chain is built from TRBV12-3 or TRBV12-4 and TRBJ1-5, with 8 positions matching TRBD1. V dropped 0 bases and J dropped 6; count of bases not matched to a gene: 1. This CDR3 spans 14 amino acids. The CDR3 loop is CASSLADRVQPQHF. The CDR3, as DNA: TGTGCCAGCAGTTTAGCGGACAGGGTTCAGCCCCAGCATTTT.

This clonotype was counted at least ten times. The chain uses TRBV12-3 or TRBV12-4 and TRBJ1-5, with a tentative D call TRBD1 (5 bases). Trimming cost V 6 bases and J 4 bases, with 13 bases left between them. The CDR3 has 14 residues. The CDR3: CASRGTGRNQPQHF. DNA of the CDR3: TGTGCCAGCAGGGGGACCGGACGGAATCAGCCCCAGCATTTT.

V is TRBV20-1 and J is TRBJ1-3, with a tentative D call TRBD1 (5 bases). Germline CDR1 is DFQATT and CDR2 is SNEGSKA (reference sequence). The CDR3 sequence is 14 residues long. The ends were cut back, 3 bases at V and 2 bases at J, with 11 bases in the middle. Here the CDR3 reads CSARGPWAGNTIYF. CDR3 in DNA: TGCAGTGCTAGGGGGCCCTGGGCTGGAAACACCATATATTTT.

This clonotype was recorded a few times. Written as DNA, the CDR3 is TGTGCCAGCAGCTGGGACAGACAGGCTGGGGCCAACGTCCTGACTTTC. Its translation is CASSWDRQAGANVLTF. This chain joins TRBV11-2 and TRBJ2-6; 7 bases fit TRBD1. V dropped 4 bases and J dropped 2; count of bases not matched to a gene: 5. The CDR3 consists of 16 residues. Germline V gene data show CDR1 as SGHAT and CDR2 as FQNNGV.

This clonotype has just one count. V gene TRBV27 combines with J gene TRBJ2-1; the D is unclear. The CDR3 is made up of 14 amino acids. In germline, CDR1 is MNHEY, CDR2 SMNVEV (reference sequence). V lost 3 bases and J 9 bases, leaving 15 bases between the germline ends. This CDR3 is CASSFIPFMGEQFF. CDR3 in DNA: TGTGCCAGCAGTTTTATCCCATTCATGGGTGAGCAGTTCTTC.

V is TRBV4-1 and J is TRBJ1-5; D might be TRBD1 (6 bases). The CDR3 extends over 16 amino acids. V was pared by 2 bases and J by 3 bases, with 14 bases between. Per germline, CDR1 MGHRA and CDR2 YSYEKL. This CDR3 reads CASSQSGQGNNQPQHF. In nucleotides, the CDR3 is TGCGCCAGCAGCCAAAGCGGGCAGGGGAACAATCAGCCCCAGCATTTT.

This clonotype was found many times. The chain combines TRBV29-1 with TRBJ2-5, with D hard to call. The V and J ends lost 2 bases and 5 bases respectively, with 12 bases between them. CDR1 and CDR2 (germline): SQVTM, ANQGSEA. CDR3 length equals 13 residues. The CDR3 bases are TGCAGCGTTGAACAGGTAGCCGGTGAGACCCAGTACTTC. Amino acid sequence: CSVEQVAGETQYF.

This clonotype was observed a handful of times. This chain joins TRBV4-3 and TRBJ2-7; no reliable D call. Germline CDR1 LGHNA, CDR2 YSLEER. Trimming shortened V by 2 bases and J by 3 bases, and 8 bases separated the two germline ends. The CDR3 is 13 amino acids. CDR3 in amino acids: CASSQRPDYEQYF. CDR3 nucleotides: TGCGCCAGCAGCCAACGTCCAGACTACGAGCAGTACTTC.

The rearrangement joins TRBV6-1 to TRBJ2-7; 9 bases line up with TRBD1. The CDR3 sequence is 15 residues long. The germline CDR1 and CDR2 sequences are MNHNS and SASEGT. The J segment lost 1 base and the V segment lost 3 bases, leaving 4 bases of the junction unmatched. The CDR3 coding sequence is TGTGCCAGCAGTGAGGCCGGGACAGGGTCCTACGAGCAGTACTTC. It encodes CASSEAGTGSYEQYF.

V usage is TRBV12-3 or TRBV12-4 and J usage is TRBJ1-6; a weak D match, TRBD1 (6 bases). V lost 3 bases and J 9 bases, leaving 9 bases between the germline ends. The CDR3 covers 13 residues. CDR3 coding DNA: TGTGCCAGCAGTTTGGGGGGCAGTTCACCCCTCCACTTT. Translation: CASSLGGSSPLHF.

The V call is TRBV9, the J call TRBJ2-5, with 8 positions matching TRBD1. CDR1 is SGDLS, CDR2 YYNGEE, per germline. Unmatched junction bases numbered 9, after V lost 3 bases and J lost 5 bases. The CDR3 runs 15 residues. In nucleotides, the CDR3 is TGTGCCAGCAGCGAAGGGGCAGGGGGCGCGGAGACCCAGTACTTC. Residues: CASSEGAGGAETQYF.

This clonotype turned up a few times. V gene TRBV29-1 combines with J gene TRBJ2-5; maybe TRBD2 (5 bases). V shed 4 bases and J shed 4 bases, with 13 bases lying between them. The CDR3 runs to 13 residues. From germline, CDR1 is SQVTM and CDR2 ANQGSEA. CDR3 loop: CSVGVSGGETQYF. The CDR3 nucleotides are TGCAGCGTTGGAGTTTCAGGAGGAGAGACCCAGTACTTC.

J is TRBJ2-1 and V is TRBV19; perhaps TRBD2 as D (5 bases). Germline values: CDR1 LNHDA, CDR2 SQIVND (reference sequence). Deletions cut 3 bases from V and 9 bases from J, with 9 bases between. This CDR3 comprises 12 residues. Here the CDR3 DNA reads TGTGCCAGTAGTATTGGACTGGCTGAGCAGTTCTTC. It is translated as CASSIGLAEQFF.

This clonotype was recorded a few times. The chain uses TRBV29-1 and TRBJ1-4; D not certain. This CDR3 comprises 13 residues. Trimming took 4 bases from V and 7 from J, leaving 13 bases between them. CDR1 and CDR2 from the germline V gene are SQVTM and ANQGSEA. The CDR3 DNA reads TGCAGCGTTGTAGGAGGAGCGGGTGAAAAACTGTTTTTT. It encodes CSVVGGAGEKLFF.

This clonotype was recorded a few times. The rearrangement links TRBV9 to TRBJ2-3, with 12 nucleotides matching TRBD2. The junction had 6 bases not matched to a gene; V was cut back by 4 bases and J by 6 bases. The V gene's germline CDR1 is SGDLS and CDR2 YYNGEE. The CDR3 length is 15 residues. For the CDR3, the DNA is TGTGCCAGCAGCTTCCTAGCGGGGGGGCTCGATACGCAGTATTTT. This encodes CASSFLAGGLDTQYF.